The 15 T cell receptor beta chains given below trace back to one sample, sequenced in a study of T cell responses to AZD1222 COVID-19 vaccine. Clones were sequenced by immunoSEQ multiplex PCR, and TCRdb holds only the in-frame ones, with some missing. The table lists about 140,000 clones, approximately 88% of them singletons. The sample here was peripheral blood, taken on day 0 of AZD1222 vaccination. These receptors were obtained from an adult in good health.

The chain links TRBV9 to TRBJ1-3, with 7 bases aligning to TRBD1. The CDR3 runs 14 residues. The V gene end was trimmed by 3 bases and the J gene end by 2 bases; junction bases not matched to a gene: 2. Germline V CDR1 and CDR2: SGDLS, YYNGEE. Here the CDR3 reads CASSATGAGNTIYF. DNA for the CDR3: TGTGCCAGCAGCGCCACAGGGGCTGGAAACACCATATATTTT.

The chain links TRBV18 to TRBJ2-7, with 10 nucleotides matching TRBD2. Germline V lookup: CDR1 KGHSH, CDR2 LQKENI. This CDR3 comprises 15 residues. V lost 4 bases and J lost 7; bases outside the gene matches: 10. This chain's CDR3 is CASSQGAGGSSEQYF. The CDR3 DNA sequence: TGTGCCAGCTCACAAGGAGCGGGGGGGTCGTCGGAGCAGTACTTC.

This chain joins TRBV11-2 and TRBJ2-1; D remains unclear. Trimming removed 5 bases at V and 9 bases at J, with 11 bases between. The V gene's germline CDR1 is SGHAT and CDR2 FQNNGV. The CDR3 extends over 12 amino acids. The CDR3 sequence is CASSGTTGEQFF. The CDR3 bases are TGTGCCAGCAGCGGAACTACCGGTGAGCAGTTCTTC.

A remark on this clone: Other nucleotide sequences from this sample produce the same CDR3. The chain uses TRBV29-1 and TRBJ2-3; 9 nucleotides line up with TRBD1. The CDR3 is made up of 14 amino acids. The V gene end was trimmed by 6 bases and the J gene end by 2 bases; junction bases not matched to a gene: 6. Germline V gives CDR1 SQVTM, CDR2 ANQGSEA. CDR3 sequence: CSVEGQGYTDTQYF. In DNA form, the CDR3 reads TGCAGCGTGGAGGGACAGGGTTACACAGATACGCAGTATTTT.

The chain couples TRBV6-2 or TRBV6-3 to TRBJ1-5; weak D call: TRBD1 (6 bases). This CDR3 has 14 amino acids. Germline loops: CDR1 MNHEY, CDR2 SVGEGT. V lost 1 base and J lost 10, with 14 bases in between. As DNA, the CDR3 is TGTGCCAGCAGTTACTTGACAGGCCTCCTTCCCCAGCATTTT. It encodes CASSYLTGLLPQHF.

The rearrangement links TRBV6-5 to TRBJ1-2; perhaps TRBD1 as D (5 bases). The V and J ends lost 6 bases and 2 bases respectively, with 13 bases between them. The CDR3 covers 14 residues. CDR1 is MNHEY and CDR2 is SVGAGI in the germline V gene. The CDR3 region is CASRQTGVNYGYTF. The CDR3 DNA reads TGTGCCAGCAGGCAGACGGGGGTGAACTATGGCTACACCTTC.

The gene calls are TRBV5-1 and TRBJ2-1; 11 nucleotides match TRBD2. Germline trimming cut 1 base from V and 7 bases from J; bases unmatched to any gene: 4. Germline CDR1 reads SGHRS; CDR2 reads YFSETQ. The CDR3 consists of 15 residues. This CDR3 reads CASSLIAGGPNEQFF. CDR3 in DNA: TGCGCCAGCAGCTTGATAGCGGGAGGGCCGAATGAGCAGTTCTTC.

The rearrangement uses TRBV5-6 and TRBJ2-1; 7 nucleotides agree with TRBD1. Trimming removed 2 bases from V and 8 bases from J; junction bases left unmatched: 10. The CDR3 is 15 amino acids. Germline CDR1 and CDR2: SGHDT and YYEEEE. As DNA, the CDR3 is TGTGCCAGCAGCTTACCCTCCGGGACAGAGGATGAGCAGTTCTTC. Its protein is CASSLPSGTEDEQFF.

The J gene is TRBJ2-6, the V gene TRBV30, with 9 nucleotides matching TRBD1. The trim removed 2 bases at V and 4 bases at J, leaving 12 bases unmatched. The CDR3 sequence is 18 residues long. CDR1 and CDR2 (germline): GTSNPN, SVGIG (reference sequence). CDR3 coding DNA: TGTGCCTGGAGTCCACTCCGGGACAGGGTGATCGGGGCCAACGTCCTGACTTTC. It codes for CAWSPLRDRVIGANVLTF.

The V call is TRBV28, the J call TRBJ2-3; tentative D call: TRBD2 (5 bases). The germline V and J ends were trimmed by 7 bases and 2 bases, with 13 bases remaining between them. Germline V gives CDR1 MDHEN, CDR2 SYDVKM. The CDR3 length is 14 residues. The CDR3 DNA sequence: TGTGCCAGCATCGAGGGCTCCCACACAGATACGCAGTATTTT. This gives the protein CASIEGSHTDTQYF.

J is TRBJ1-2 and V is TRBV18; no firm D call. CDR1 is KGHSH and CDR2 is LQKENI in the germline V gene. The length of the CDR3 is 16 residues. Between the trimmed V and J ends, which lost 5 bases and 0 bases, there was a span of 16 bases. The CDR3 coding sequence is TGTGCCAGCTCAGATTCGGACGGTGCTTCTAACTATGGCTACACCTTC. It codes for CASSDSDGASNYGYTF.

The rearrangement joins TRBV13 to TRBJ1-2; TRBD1 is a possible D gene (6 bases). The length of the CDR3 is 14 residues. The V gene's germline CDR1 is PRHDT and CDR2 FYEKMQ (reference sequence). Deletions cut 5 bases from V and 4 bases from J, with 14 bases between. The CDR3 nucleotides are TGTGCCAGCAGCCCCGGACAGCGGACCTATGGCTACACCTTC. Its protein is CASSPGQRTYGYTF.

The chain joins TRBV5-1 to TRBJ2-2; TRBD2 is a possible D gene (6 bases). V lost 4 bases to trimming and J lost 2 bases, with 12 bases between them. CDR1 and CDR2 (germline): SGHRS, YFSETQ. The CDR3 has 15 amino acids. This chain's CDR3 is CASSVPGVNTGELFF. CDR3 coding DNA: TGCGCCAGCAGCGTCCCGGGGGTAAACACCGGGGAGCTGTTTTTT.

V and J are TRBV27 and TRBJ1-6; 8 bases map to TRBD1. The CDR3 has 15 amino acids. V was clipped by 6 bases and J by 4 bases; unmatched bases: 5. CDR1 and CDR2 from the germline V gene are MNHEY and SMNVEV (reference sequence). The CDR3 DNA reads as TGTGCCAGCAGCCGGACAGGGAGTTATAATTCACCCCTCCACTTT. Translating gives CASSRTGSYNSPLHF.

This chain joins TRBV2 and TRBJ1-5; maybe TRBD1 (6 bases). The length of the CDR3 is 14 residues. Trimming took 6 bases from V and 4 from J, leaving 13 bases between them. Germline CDR1 reads SNHLY; CDR2 reads FYNNEI. CDR3 sequence: CASRSPRGNQPQHF. CDR3 DNA sequence: TGTGCCAGCAGGAGTCCAAGGGGGAATCAGCCCCAGCATTTT.